The 23 T cell receptor beta chains listed next were all sequenced from one sample in a study of cytomegalovirus exposure and HLA in healthy donors. The PCR made use of 60 Vbeta and 13 Jbeta primers. Profiled with immunoSEQ multiplex PCR; TCRdb holds only in-frame clones, not every one. The repertoire table contains 80,000 to 95,000 clones. Sequencing was performed on PBMCs. The source of these receptors is a woman aged 25 to 39 in good health and CMV-seronegative.

This chain links TRBV6-1 with TRBJ1-5, with D possibly matching TRBD1 (5 bases). The germline V and J ends were trimmed by 3 bases and 3 bases, with 18 bases remaining between them. Per the germline V gene, CDR1 is MNHNS and CDR2 is SASEGT. CDR3 length equals 17 residues. CDR3 amino acids: CASSEGVPREANQPQHF. In nucleotides, the CDR3 is TGTGCCAGCAGTGAGGGGGTACCCAGGGAGGCCAATCAGCCCCAGCATTTT.

The chain uses TRBV2 and TRBJ1-4; 8 positions match TRBD1. The CDR3 contains 14 residues. Germline V gene lookup returns CDR1 SNHLY and CDR2 FYNNEI. Trimming at V came to 5 bases and at J to 8 bases, leaving 7 bases not matched to a gene. As DNA, the CDR3 is TGTGCCAGCAGTAGGACAGGGCCTGGAGAAAAACTGTTTTTT. This translates into CASSRTGPGEKLFF.

The chain has TRBV19 and TRBJ1-5; 9 bases map to TRBD1. Germline V CDR1 and CDR2: LNHDA, SQIVND (reference sequence). Unmatched junction bases numbered 6, after V lost 5 bases and J lost 7 bases. CDR3 length equals 14 residues. The chain's CDR3 is CASSVQGAGQPQHF. Written as DNA, the CDR3 is TGTGCCAGTAGTGTACAGGGGGCCGGACAGCCCCAGCATTTT.

The chain combines TRBV9 with TRBJ1-2; possibly TRBD1 for D (6 bases). Germline V gene data show CDR1 as SGDLS and CDR2 as YYNGEE. V gave up 4 bases and J gave up 4 bases, with 11 bases separating them. The CDR3 contains 13 residues. CDR3 residues: CASSLRGGYGYTF. The DNA of the CDR3 is TGTGCCAGCAGCCTAAGGGGGGGCTATGGCTACACCTTC.

The chain couples TRBV28 to TRBJ2-1, with TRBD1 as a possible D gene (5 bases). Germline V gives CDR1 MDHEN, CDR2 SYDVKM. V lost 3 bases and J lost 0, with 24 bases in between. The CDR3 has 20 amino acids. CDR3 nucleotide sequence: TGTGCCAGCAGTTTCGCCTTAGGGGATCCAGGGTCTTACTCCTACAATGAGCAGTTCTTC. This sequence encodes CASSFALGDPGSYSYNEQFF.

The chain recombines TRBV5-4 with TRBJ1-1, with 8 bases aligning to TRBD1. The CDR3 runs to 16 residues. V lost 1 base, J lost 1 base, and 6 bases stayed unmatched. Germline V gives CDR1 SGHNT, CDR2 YYREEE (reference sequence). The CDR3: CASSLQGARWNTEAFF. The DNA of the CDR3 is TGTGCCAGCAGCTTGCAGGGGGCCAGATGGAACACTGAAGCTTTCTTT.

This rearrangement joins TRBV2 to TRBJ2-5; D might be TRBD1 (7 bases). Germline V CDR1 and CDR2: SNHLY, FYNNEI. V lost 3 bases to trimming and J lost 3 bases, with 14 bases between them. CDR3 size: 15 residues. This CDR3 reads CASSEQGGREETQYF. CDR3 DNA: TGTGCCAGCAGTGAGCAGGGGGGCCGGGAAGAGACCCAGTACTTC. The complete variable domain, with remaining parts taken from reference TRBV2 and TRBJ2-5, reads EPEVTQTPSHQVTQMGQEVILRCVPISNHLYFYWYRQILGQKVEFLVSFYNNEISEKSEIFDDQFSVERPDGSNFTLKIRSTKLEDSAMYFCASSEQGGREETQYFGPGTRLLVL.

The J gene is TRBJ1-1, the V gene TRBV27; 9 bases match TRBD1. Unmatched junction bases numbered 15, after V lost 5 bases and J lost 11 bases. The CDR3 is 15 residues long. CDR1 is MNHEY and CDR2 is SMNVEV in the germline V gene (reference sequence). The CDR3 nucleotides read TGTGCCAGCAGTCGGGTGACAGGGGGGGGGCTTAGGGCTTTCTTT. Amino acids: CASSRVTGGGLRAFF.

The rearrangement uses TRBV19 and TRBJ1-2, with a weak D call TRBD1 (5 bases). V was trimmed by 5 bases and J by 2 bases, leaving 18 bases between them. Germline CDR1 and CDR2: LNHDA and SQIVND (reference sequence). This CDR3 has 16 residues. The CDR3 DNA follows: TGTGCCAGTAGTCCCCTTGGGGCCCTAGGGAACTATGGCTACACCTTC. Its translation: CASSPLGALGNYGYTF. Full variable domain (rest looked up from reference TRBV19 and TRBJ1-2): DGGITQSPKYLFRKEGQNVTLSCEQNLNHDAMYWYRQDPGQGLRLIYYSQIVNDFQKGDIAEGYSVSREKKESFPLTVTSAQKNPTAFYLCASSPLGALGNYGYTFGSGTRLTVV.

The rearrangement uses TRBV5-6 and TRBJ1-1; the D gene is possibly TRBD1 (5 bases). The CDR3 covers 14 residues. Deletions cut 5 bases from V and 1 base from J, with 12 bases between. CDR1 is SGHDT, CDR2 YYEEEE, per germline. As DNA, the CDR3 is TGTGCCAGCAGTCCAGGGTTCCAGAACACTGAAGCTTTCTTT. It translates to CASSPGFQNTEAFF.

Here the CDR3 DNA reads TGTGCCTGGAAAGAAGGTCAGAGGGTTAGCTATGGCTACACCTTC. Its protein is CAWKEGQRVSYGYTF. The chain is built from TRBV30 and TRBJ1-2; no definite D call. This CDR3 has 15 amino acids. Germline-derived CDR1 and CDR2 are GTSNPN and SVGIG (reference sequence). The V gene lost 4 bases and the J gene lost 4 bases, with 19 bases spanning the gap.

V gene TRBV5-5 combines with J gene TRBJ2-3, with 7 bases matching TRBD2. V was clipped by 4 bases and J by 2 bases; unmatched bases: 10. The CDR3 covers 16 residues. Germline V gene lookup returns CDR1 SGHKS and CDR2 YYEKEE (reference sequence). The CDR3 DNA reads as TGTGCCAGCAGCCCTTTTGAGCGGGGTATCACAGATACGCAGTATTTT. It codes for CASSPFERGITDTQYF. The full variable domain, its missing parts supplied by reference TRBV5-5 and TRBJ2-3, is DAGVTQSPTHLIKTRGQQVTLRCSPISGHKSVSWYQQVLGQGPQFIFQYYEKEERGRGNFPDRFSARQFPNYSSELNVNALLLGDSALYLCASSPFERGITDTQYFGPGTRLTVL.

This chain connects TRBV4-1 to TRBJ1-4; no firm D call. Germline V gene data show CDR1 as MGHRA and CDR2 as YSYEKL. With 4 bases removed from V and 4 bases from J, the gap between germline ends came to 7 bases. The CDR3 covers 13 residues. CDR3 coding DNA: TGCGCCAGCAGCCGACTGCATAATGAAAAACTGTTTTTT. Translating gives CASSRLHNEKLFF.

The CDR3 sequence: CAWSGTRGTNEKLFF. CDR3 DNA sequence: TGTGCCTGGAGTGGGACCAGGGGGACTAATGAAAAACTGTTTTTT. This chain joins TRBV30 and TRBJ1-4, with 7 bases matching TRBD1. Germline assignment: CDR1 GTSNPN and CDR2 SVGIG (reference sequence). The CDR3 has 15 amino acids. V gave up 1 base and J gave up 2 bases; unmatched junction bases: 4.

The genes are TRBV6-5 and TRBJ2-5; a possible D gene is TRBD1 (5 bases). This CDR3 has 15 amino acids. CDR1 is MNHEY and CDR2 is SVGAGI in the germline V gene. V lost 0 bases to trimming and J lost 2 bases, with 10 bases between them. DNA for the CDR3: TGTGCCAGCAGTTACTCGATGGGGCTACAAGAGACCCAGTACTTC. Translating gives CASSYSMGLQETQYF.

J is TRBJ1-1 and V is TRBV4-1; D is unresolved. Germline CDR1 MGHRA, CDR2 YSYEKL. V was pared by 1 base and J by 6 bases, with 15 bases between. The CDR3 consists of 15 residues. Here the CDR3 DNA reads TGCGCCAGCAGCCAAGCTCCGATGGTTGAGGCTGAAGCTTTCTTT. Translated, it gives CASSQAPMVEAEAFF.

On this clone itself: Compared with germline, one end of the junction differs, possibly owing to a read error. V and J are TRBV6-1 and TRBJ2-1; D uncertain. Germline-derived CDR1 and CDR2 are MNHNS and SASEGT. This CDR3 is built from 11 residues. The CDR3 reads CARSVQIEQFF. The CDR3, as DNA: TGTGCCAGAAGTGTCCAGATAGAGCAGTTCTTC.

The chain employs TRBV6-6 and TRBJ2-3, with TRBD2 identical over 8 bases. V shed 9 bases, J shed 7 bases, and the junction held 12 bases outside the gene matches. Per germline, CDR1 MNHNY and CDR2 SVGAGI (reference sequence). The CDR3 is 14 amino acids. The CDR3 spells CASQDRGGVNTQYF. CDR3 sequence (DNA): TGTGCCAGTCAAGACCGGGGGGGCGTAAATACGCAGTATTTT.

This chain links TRBV2 with TRBJ2-1, with 14 bases matching TRBD2. CDR3 length: 16 amino acids. V was clipped by 6 bases and J by 3 bases; unmatched bases: 4. CDR1 SNHLY and CDR2 FYNNEI come from the germline V gene. The CDR3 loop is CASRTGTSGGYNEQFF. In DNA form, the CDR3 reads TGTGCCAGCAGGACGGGGACTAGCGGGGGCTACAATGAGCAGTTCTTC.

The J gene is TRBJ1-1, the V gene TRBV4-1; D perhaps matches TRBD1 (5 bases). The CDR3 length is 15 residues. Germline-derived CDR1 and CDR2 are MGHRA and YSYEKL. Trimming pared 0 bases from V and 9 bases from J, leaving 17 bases between. The CDR3 is CASSQDLGGGFQAFF. The CDR3 DNA reads as TGCGCCAGCAGCCAAGATCTCGGGGGGGGGTTCCAAGCTTTCTTT.

The chain combines TRBV30 with TRBJ2-5, with 7 bases aligning to TRBD2. TRBJ2-7 matches the DNA end more closely, so the J call is doubtful. CDR3 length: 12 residues. Per the germline V gene, CDR1 is GTSNPN and CDR2 is SVGIG (reference sequence). The CDR3 sequence: CAWSFWEGEQYF. DNA for the CDR3: TGTGCCTGGAGTTTCTGGGAGGGCGAGCAGTACTTC.

The gene calls are TRBV6-5 and TRBJ2-3, with a weak D call TRBD2 (5 bases). Trimming pared 6 bases from V and 5 bases from J, leaving 15 bases between. CDR3 length: 14 residues. The germline CDR1 and CDR2 sequences are MNHEY and SVGAGI. The CDR3 coding sequence is TGTGCCAGCAGGGGCATCCGGGAAGTAGATACGCAGTATTTT. Its translation: CASRGIREVDTQYF.

The J gene is TRBJ2-7, the V gene TRBV6-6; TRBD2 matches 8 bases. The CDR3 spans 13 residues. Per germline, CDR1 MNHNY and CDR2 SVGAGI (reference sequence). V shed 5 bases and J 5 bases; nucleotides not matched to a gene: 5. Here the CDR3 reads CASSSGSGNEQYF. CDR3 bases: TGTGCCAGCAGTAGCGGGAGCGGGAACGAGCAGTACTTC.